This T cell receptor (beta chain) was recorded in a study of T cell responses to AZD1222 COVID-19 vaccine. As concerns this clone: Its antigen is as yet unknown.

Libraries were prepared by immunoSEQ multiplex PCR; TCRdb keeps only in-frame clonotypes and omits some of them. This table has 86,000 or so clones, 88% appearing once. The CDR3 is made up of 14 amino acids. CDR1 and CDR2 (germline): MNHEY, SMNVEV (reference sequence). V was pared by 0 bases and J by 10 bases, with 15 bases between. Study-wide points: Spike as a whole was targeted by vaccine-associated CD4 TCRs, dominant at 160-218 and 743-854. Close to half of all spike-specific TCRs reportedly target regions of the variants that are unmutated. Most donors were white British, females outnumbered males, and clonal diversity was possibly underestimated.

The source was peripheral blood, collected 28 days after the second AZD1222 dose. This clonotype was sampled from an adult who received the AZD1222 COVID-19 vaccine. The chain uses TRBV27 and TRBJ1-1, with D tentatively TRBD1 (5 bases). The CDR3 spells CASSLSVGAPGAFF. CDR3 sequence (DNA): TGTGCCAGCAGTTTATCGGTAGGGGCCCCAGGAGCTTTCTTT.